This entry features one TCR beta chain sequence. Its antigen is as yet unknown. V shed 3 bases, J shed 8 bases, and the junction held 6 bases outside the gene matches. From germline, CDR1 is DFQATT and CDR2 SNEGSKA (reference sequence). The CDR3 is 14 residues long. The use of a sample-barcoded 5' primer and a J-beta primer mix characterized a second PCR of 7 to 11 cycles. TCRdb called the 5' RACE reads again in MiXCR, with one record for every CDR3 protein. This sample has 1.5 million to 2 million distinct CDR3 sequences, with about two fifths found just once. The sample is drawn from a study of blood T cells in healthy people across ages. Overall study findings and caveats: Among T cells, TCR beta diversity per million cells dropped roughly linearly as age rose. Estimated diversity that came from one million T cells was considered an underestimate.

Every sample yielded at least 6 million isolated PBMCs. Sequenced input: blood. The clonotype comes from a human donor in good health. V and J are TRBV20-1 and TRBJ2-3, with 12 bases matching TRBD2. CDR3 sequence: CSASPSGGESTQYF. The CDR3 DNA follows: TGCAGTGCTAGTCCTAGCGGGGGGGAGTCTACGCAGTATTTT.